The sequence of this TCR beta chain was determined in a study of blood T cell repertoires in COVID-19. Overall study: Nucleic acid was either cDNA or gDNA, and it came from T cells, B-cell-depleted T cells, or PBMCs.

The repertoire was sequenced with immunoSEQ multiplex PCR; TCRdb's copy has only in-frame clones and lacks some. Of more than 400,000 clones listed, approximately 90% are singletons. Cohort 3 donors counted as recovered after two negative PCRs, clearance, or resolved symptoms. In germline, CDR1 is LNHDA, CDR2 SQIVND (reference sequence). CDR3 length equals 15 residues. Unmatched junction bases numbered 9, after V lost 4 bases and J lost 5 bases. The specimen was PBMCs or T cells enriched from blood (not recorded which). The chain recombines TRBV19 with TRBJ1-2; TRBD1 aligns across 8 bases. The TCR sequence derives from a woman aged 18-29 years who had recovered from COVID-19. The CDR3 is CASSTGQGRVYGYTF. The CDR3, as DNA: TGTGCCAGTAGTACCGGACAGGGAAGGGTTTATGGCTACACCTTC.